What follows are 26 T cell receptor beta chains derived from one specimen sequenced in a study of CD8+CD57+ T cells in acquired aplastic anemia. The patients chosen for sequencing had shown expansion of CD8+CD57+ cells (detected by flow cytometry). CDR3 and TCR beta VDJ profiling relied on a genomic DNA template. TCRdb itself ran the reads through MiXCR, one entry per CDR3 protein. The sample carries around 200,000 distinct CDR3 sequences, less than 50% recorded once. Sequencing was performed on sorted CD4+, CD8+, or CD8+CD57+ T cells (not recorded which) from PBMCs. Receptor source: a human donor with aplastic anemia.

In regard to this clonotype: This CDR3 is missing its conserved last phenylalanine or tryptophan, likely due to a read error. V usage is TRBV19 and J usage is TRBJ1-1; D perhaps matches TRBD1 (6 bases). Germline CDR1 LNHDA, CDR2 SQIVND (reference sequence). The CDR3 runs 14 residues. The CDR3 loop is CASRGFQGNTEAFL. CDR3 DNA sequence: TGTGCTAGCAGGGGATTTCAGGGGAACACTGAAGCTTTCCTT.

This clonotype was observed many times. CDR3 nucleotides: TGTGCCAGCAGCAAGGACTCCAACCCCTCCTATGAGCAGTTCTTC. It encodes CASSKDSNPSYEQFF. V is TRBV7-9 and J is TRBJ2-1, with D possibly TRBD2 on 5 matching bases. V shed 5 bases and J shed 8 bases, with 19 bases lying between them. Germline CDR1 SEHNR, CDR2 FQNEAQ (reference sequence). The CDR3 covers 15 residues.

V gene TRBV19 combines with J gene TRBJ1-2, with 7 bases that match TRBD1. Unmatched junction bases numbered 7, after V lost 8 bases and J lost 4 bases. The CDR3 has 13 amino acids. CDR1 is LNHDA and CDR2 is SQIVND in the germline V gene (reference sequence). The CDR3 loop reads CASAAWDSYGYTF. CDR3 coding DNA: TGTGCCAGTGCCGCTTGGGACAGCTATGGCTACACCTTC.

Ten or more counts support this clonotype. The rearrangement uses TRBV19 and TRBJ2-2; 7 bases align to TRBD2. This CDR3 comprises 15 residues. The V gene end was trimmed by 4 bases and the J gene end by 1 base; junction bases not matched to a gene: 3. CDR1 and CDR2 (germline): LNHDA, SQIVND (reference sequence). The CDR3 reads CASSTASGNTGELFF. The CDR3 DNA reads TGTGCCAGTAGTACCGCTAGCGGGAACACCGGGGAGCTGTTTTTT.

This clonotype was seen only a few times. The chain employs TRBV6-1 and TRBJ1-4; D remains ambiguous. Germline V gives CDR1 MNHNS, CDR2 SASEGT. This CDR3 is built from 14 residues. Trimming removed 6 bases from V and 4 bases from J, with 12 bases in between. CDR3 DNA sequence: TGTGCCAGCAGACCCCGGGCCCTTAATGAAAAACTGTTTTTT. It yields the protein CASRPRALNEKLFF.

V is TRBV6-1 and J is TRBJ2-7; 7 bases agree with TRBD1. The germline V gene encodes CDR1 MNHNS and CDR2 SASEGT. This CDR3 is built from 13 residues. Trimming took 4 bases from V and 6 from J; bases not matched to a gene: 6. CDR3 DNA: TGTGCCAGCAGTGCGGGACAGTTGGTCGAGCAGTACTTC. The encoded protein is CASSAGQLVEQYF.

With respect to this clonotype: A much larger clone sits a single nucleotide away, making a read error possible. The rearrangement uses TRBV5-1 and TRBJ2-3; 14 bases align to TRBD2. The germline V gene has CDR1 SGHRS and CDR2 YFSETQ. CDR3 length: 16 amino acids. The V segment lost 0 bases and the J segment 5 bases; nucleotides outside the gene matches: 2. The CDR3 bases are TGCGCCAGCAGCTTGGGACTAGCGGGAGGGCTAGATACGCAGTATTTT. It is translated as CASSLGLAGGLDTQYF.

The chain employs TRBV2 and TRBJ2-6; either TRBD1 or TRBD2 may fit D (5 bases each). The CDR3 runs 15 residues. Per germline, CDR1 SNHLY and CDR2 FYNNEI. The V end lost 6 bases, the J end lost 4 bases, and 13 bases lay between the germline ends. The CDR3: CASRDDGTGANVLTF. The CDR3 nucleotides are TGTGCCAGCAGGGATGATGGGACCGGGGCCAACGTCCTGACTTTC.

The chain uses TRBV15 and TRBJ2-7; perhaps D is TRBD1 or TRBD2 (5 bases each). This CDR3 contains 16 residues. V was trimmed by 3 bases and J by 5 bases, leaving 20 bases between them. Germline V gene sequence: CDR1 LNHNV, CDR2 YYDKDF (reference sequence). CDR3 in DNA: TGTGCCACCAGCAGGGGTGTGGGACGCTCTCCGGACGAGCAGTACTTC. Its protein is CATSRGVGRSPDEQYF.

The chain links TRBV24-1 to TRBJ2-3; D is ambiguous. Trimming cost V 5 bases and J 6 bases, with 11 bases left between them. Germline V gene sequence: CDR1 KGHDR, CDR2 SFDVKD. CDR3 length: 13 residues. The CDR3 DNA follows: TGTGCCACCAGTGGTCCTCCCTTGGATACGCAGTATTTT. It translates to CATSGPPLDTQYF.

This clonotype occurred many times. The V and J genes are TRBV20-1 and TRBJ1-4; D call uncertain. Trimming left V 6 bases short and J 0 bases short, with 8 bases between. The CDR3 covers 13 residues. Germline V lookup: CDR1 DFQATT, CDR2 SNEGSKA (reference sequence). The CDR3 protein is CSAFAATNEKLFF. The DNA of the CDR3 is TGCAGTGCCTTCGCTGCAACTAATGAAAAACTGTTTTTT.

The sample holds a few counts of this clonotype. The chain recombines TRBV20-1 with TRBJ2-3, with 9 bases lining up with TRBD1. CDR3 length: 19 amino acids. The V gene's germline CDR1 is DFQATT and CDR2 SNEGSKA (reference sequence). Trimming removed 1 base from V and 2 bases from J; junction bases left unmatched: 16. For the CDR3, the DNA is TGCAGTGCTAGAGCAATCGCGCCGGGACAGGGAATGGTCACAGATACGCAGTATTTT. It is translated as CSARAIAPGQGMVTDTQYF.

This sequence joins TRBV20-1 and TRBJ2-4; D is undetermined. The V gene lost 4 bases and the J gene lost 2 bases, with 12 bases spanning the gap. The CDR3 loop spans 14 amino acids. CDR1 and CDR2 (germline): DFQATT, SNEGSKA (reference sequence). The CDR3 bases are TGCAGTGCTAATTCGGAGAGGACCAAAAACATTCAGTACTTC. This sequence encodes CSANSERTKNIQYF.

The chain combines TRBV19 with TRBJ1-1; no clear D. Germline assignment: CDR1 LNHDA and CDR2 SQIVND (reference sequence). This CDR3 region has 13 residues. Deletions cut 1 base from V and 2 bases from J, with 5 bases between. The CDR3 DNA reads TGTGCCAGTAGTATAGGATCCAACACTGAAGCTTTCTTT. As protein: CASSIGSNTEAFF.

V usage is TRBV20-1 and J usage is TRBJ1-5; 9 nucleotides line up with TRBD1. The CDR3 is 18 amino acids. Germline trimming cut 6 bases from V and 0 bases from J; bases unmatched to any gene: 15. Germline values: CDR1 DFQATT, CDR2 SNEGSKA (reference sequence). This CDR3 reads CSAPLGTGTTYSNQPQHF. The CDR3 nucleotides read TGCAGTGCACCCCTGGGGACAGGGACGACCTATAGCAATCAGCCCCAGCATTTT.

Ten or more counts support this clonotype. V usage is TRBV5-1 and J usage is TRBJ2-1; D unclear. Germline CDR1 is SGHRS and CDR2 is YFSETQ. V lost 4 bases, J lost 5 bases, and 13 bases lay in between. The CDR3 length is 14 residues. DNA for the CDR3: TGCGCCAGCAGCAGCACCGGGCCGCACAATGAGCAGTTCTTC. This codes for CASSSTGPHNEQFF.

This clonotype was picked up a small number of times. The chain joins TRBV25-1 to TRBJ2-5; 9 bases map to TRBD1. Per the germline V gene, CDR1 is MGHDK and CDR2 is SYGVNS. J lost 5 bases, V lost 2 bases, and 9 bases had no gene match. CDR3 length: 16 amino acids. The CDR3 DNA is TGTGCCAGCAGTGAAGGGGGGACAGGGAGGGTGGAGACCCAGTACTTC. It codes for CASSEGGTGRVETQYF.

The V gene is TRBV10-3, the J gene TRBJ2-3; TRBD2 matches 12 bases. This CDR3 has 15 amino acids. In germline, CDR1 is ENHRY, CDR2 SYGVKD. Trimming at V came to 6 bases and at J to 2 bases, leaving 3 bases not matched to a gene. CDR3 protein: CAIRGLAGSTDTQYF. In nucleotides, the CDR3 is TGTGCCATCAGGGGACTAGCGGGCTCCACAGATACGCAGTATTTT.

J is TRBJ2-5 and V is TRBV20-1; D gene ambiguous. This CDR3 comprises 13 residues. Trimming took 5 bases from V and 2 from J, leaving 12 bases between them. Germline V CDR1 and CDR2: DFQATT, SNEGSKA (reference sequence). The CDR3 loop reads CSALPVAQETQYF. The CDR3 DNA reads as TGCAGTGCTCTTCCGGTAGCACAAGAGACCCAGTACTTC.

The chain uses TRBV4-1 and TRBJ2-7, with D uncertain. Trimming pared 1 base from V and 0 bases from J, leaving 4 bases between. Germline loops: CDR1 MGHRA, CDR2 YSYEKL. CDR3 size: 13 residues. The CDR3 loop reads CASSQGASYEQYF. The CDR3 bases are TGCGCCAGCAGCCAAGGGGCCTCCTACGAGCAGTACTTC.

This clonotype has ten or more counts. The gene calls are TRBV3-1 and TRBJ1-2; D possibly corresponds to TRBD1 (5 bases). This CDR3 has 13 residues. V lost 2 bases to trimming and J lost 6 bases, with 10 bases between them. Germline-derived CDR1 and CDR2 are LGHDT and YNNKEL (reference sequence). The CDR3 region has the DNA TGTGCCAGCAGCCAAAACGGGGGAAATGGCTACACCTTC. Amino acid sequence: CASSQNGGNGYTF.

Of note for this clonotype: Since no conserved phenylalanine or tryptophan closes the CDR3, a read error is the likely cause. This chain connects TRBV2 to TRBJ2-1; the D call may be TRBD1 or TRBD2 (5 bases each). CDR1 is SNHLY, CDR2 FYNNEI, per germline. The CDR3 spans 14 residues. The CDR3 sequence is CVSRGSRDYNEQFL. The CDR3 nucleotides are TGTGTCAGCAGAGGGAGCAGGGATTACAATGAGCAGTTCCTC.

The chain is built from TRBV10-2 and TRBJ1-1; TRBD1 is a possible D gene (6 bases). The ends were cut back, 4 bases at V and 3 bases at J, with 12 bases in the middle. Germline CDR1 is WSHSY and CDR2 is SAAADI. The CDR3 consists of 14 residues. The CDR3 DNA sequence: TGCGCCAGCAGTGCGTACAGGGAATACACTGAAGCTTTCTTT. This translates into CASSAYREYTEAFF.

The table lists this clonotype with many counts. V is TRBV6-1 and J is TRBJ1-1; D ambiguous. CDR1 MNHNS and CDR2 SASEGT come from the germline V gene. The CDR3 is 13 amino acids. The V gene lost 6 bases and the J gene lost 3 bases, with 11 bases spanning the gap. This chain's CDR3 is CASSNGQHTEAFF. The CDR3 coding sequence is TGTGCCAGCAGCAATGGTCAGCACACTGAAGCTTTCTTT.

With respect to this clonotype: This could be a read error, since a much larger clone is one nucleotide away. The CDR3 carries no conserved terminal phenylalanine or tryptophan, so it likely arises from a read error. The CDR3 DNA reads as TGTGCCAGCAGCTTGGGGGGGCTTAGCAATCAGCCCCAGCATCTT. This gives the protein CASSLGGLSNQPQHL. This chain connects TRBV7-2 to TRBJ1-5; a weak D match, TRBD1 (6 bases). This CDR3 spans 15 amino acids. The germline gives CDR1 SGHTA, CDR2 FQGNSA. The V gene lost 3 bases and the J gene lost 0 bases, with 9 bases spanning the gap.

The chain uses TRBV20-1 and TRBJ1-1; D not resolved. The CDR3 has 14 residues. The germline V gene has CDR1 DFQATT and CDR2 SNEGSKA (reference sequence). Trimming pared 1 base from V and 0 bases from J, leaving 9 bases between. The CDR3 protein is CSARGSLMNTEAFF. DNA for the CDR3: TGCAGTGCTAGAGGGAGCCTCATGAACACTGAAGCTTTCTTT.